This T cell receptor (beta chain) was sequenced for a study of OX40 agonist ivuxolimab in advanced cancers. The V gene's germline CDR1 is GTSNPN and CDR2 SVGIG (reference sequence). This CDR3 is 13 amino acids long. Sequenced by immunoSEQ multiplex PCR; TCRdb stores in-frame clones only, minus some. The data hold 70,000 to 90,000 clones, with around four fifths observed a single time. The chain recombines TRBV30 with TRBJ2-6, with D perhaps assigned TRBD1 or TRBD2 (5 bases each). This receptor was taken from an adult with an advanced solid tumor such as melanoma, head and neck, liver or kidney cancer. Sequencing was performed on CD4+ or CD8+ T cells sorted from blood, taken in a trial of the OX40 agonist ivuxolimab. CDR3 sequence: CASRGSGANVLTF. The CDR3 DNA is TGTGCTTCGAGGGGCTCTGGGGCCAACGTCCTGACTTTC.